These T cell receptor beta chains were read from a single sample in a study of T cell responses to AZD1222 COVID-19 vaccine. Only in-frame clones appear in the TCRdb table, and some are missing; sequencing was by immunoSEQ multiplex PCR. The table lists about 110,000 clones, 87% of them singletons. This material consisted of peripheral blood, taken 28 days after the second AZD1222 dose. The receptor source for this set is an adult who received the AZD1222 COVID-19 vaccine. The CDR3 runs from the conserved cysteine through the conserved F or W. The size field is filled for only some rows; it gives once, few, many or a size class.

length	V	J	size	CDR3
16	TRBV18	TRBJ2-7	.	CASSLFDLEGLHEQYF
16	TRBV6-5	TRBJ2-3	.	CASSYFGSGSTDTQYF
15	TRBV11-1	TRBJ2-7	once	CASSLGGTESYEQYF
16	TRBV7-2	TRBJ1-1	.	CASSLGGGRMNTEAFF
17	TRBV28	TRBJ2-3	.	CASSFIRWRGGTDTQYF
14	TRBV28	TRBJ2-2	.	CASRSQGAGGELFF
15	TRBV5-8	TRBJ1-1	.	CASSHLSGGDTEAFF
15	TRBV19	TRBJ2-7	.	CASQPARGGAYEQYF
16	TRBV18	TRBJ1-1	.	CASSPRQGAEGTEAFF
16	TRBV28	TRBJ2-7	.	CASSSRLAGGPGEQYF
12	TRBV12-3/TRBV12-4	TRBJ1-2	.	CASSLENYGYTF
15	TRBV7-9	TRBJ1-2	.	CASSASNRDGYGYTF
13	TRBV30	TRBJ1-2	.	CAWERDQLHGYTF
16	TRBV18	TRBJ1-4	.	CASSPRPFATNEKLFF
12	TRBV3-1/TRBV3-2	TRBJ1-1	.	CASSQQDIRAFF
13	TRBV19	TRBJ2-3	few	CASSFGAADTQYF
15	TRBV9	TRBJ2-4	once	CASSVNSLAKNIQYF
14	TRBV7-2	TRBJ1-2	.	CASSLGQGAYGYTF
11	TRBV13	TRBJ2-7	.	CASSSGVEQYF
14	TRBV5-4	TRBJ1-2	.	CASSALDSSYGYTF
12	TRBV7-3	TRBJ1-3	.	CASSLRGDTIYF
18	TRBV5-6	TRBJ2-1	.	CASRGLPGLAGGHNEQFF
15	TRBV3-1/TRBV3-2	TRBJ2-3	.	CASSQGDGRTDTQYF
17	TRBV7-9	TRBJ2-7	.	CASSRQRGGGYFYEQYF
14	TRBV25-1	TRBJ1-1	.	CASSESRPNTEAFF
13	TRBV24-1	TRBJ1-2	.	CATSETGADGYTF
13	TRBV24-1	TRBJ2-7	.	CATSSWGGYEQYF
14	TRBV3-1/TRBV3-2	TRBJ1-6	.	CASSQGDSNSPLHF
13	TRBV7-3	TRBJ1-2	.	CASSLVAGEGYTF
14	TRBV29-1	TRBJ1-2	.	CSVGGGQGDQGYTF
17	TRBV7-2	TRBJ2-7	few	CASSLGALGAGAYEQYF
15	TRBV4-3	TRBJ2-1	once	CASSQEKRYAQRQFF
15	TRBV20-1	TRBJ2-3	.	CSASPVAPNTDTQYF
13	TRBV7-9	TRBJ1-3	.	CASSHYSGNTIYF
17	TRBV27	TRBJ2-1	.	CASNRRGGAVSYNEQFF
17	TRBV2	TRBJ2-3	.	CASSQFGTSAGTDTQYF
13	TRBV7-8	TRBJ1-4	once	CASSLDSKEKLFF
15	TRBV13	TRBJ2-1	.	CASSLRRSSYNEQFF
14	TRBV28	TRBJ1-5	few	CASRDGSEFEPQHF
15	TRBV14	TRBJ1-2	.	CASSHETDGYYGYTF
15	TRBV11-1	TRBJ2-1	once	CASRRQRSTYNEQFF
16	TRBV9	TRBJ1-2	.	CASSVDGTGKDYGYTF
14	TRBV7-2	TRBJ1-1	once	CASSYGRPSTEAFF
14	TRBV29-1	TRBJ2-7	few	CSVGARTPNDEQYF
15	TRBV6-5	TRBJ2-2	.	CASRPGGSNTGELFF